This TCR beta chain was sequenced in a study of cytomegalovirus exposure and HLA in healthy donors. Germline-derived CDR1 and CDR2 are MNHNS and SASEGT. The CDR3 extends over 17 amino acids. V dropped 0 bases and J dropped 0 bases, with 9 bases sitting between them. The PCR made use of 60 Vbeta and 13 Jbeta primers. Sequenced by immunoSEQ multiplex PCR; TCRdb stores in-frame clones only, minus some. Of roughly 290,000 clones in the sample, 80% to 90% are singletons; the top ten hold 2% to 3%. This TCR derives from a woman aged 18-29 years in good health and CMV-seronegative. The chain has TRBV6-1 and TRBJ2-6; the D gene is possibly TRBD2 (6 bases). Material for sequencing was PBMCs. DNA for the CDR3: TGTGCCAGCAGTGAAGCGGGACTGAGCTCTGGGGCCAACGTCCTGACTTTC. Amino acid sequence: CASSEAGLSSGANVLTF.